Listed here is a single TCR beta chain. This record comes from a study of blood T cell repertoires in COVID-19. In the study overall: Samples of COVID-19 (acute and convalescent) were obtained from the United States, Italy and Spain.

The method was immunoSEQ multiplex PCR; TCRdb's version includes in-frame clones alone and lacks a portion of them. The sample records roughly 340,000 clones, around 90% being singletons. The source is a woman in her twenties or thirties with COVID-19, enrolled during active disease. The material sequenced was peripheral blood.

The CDR3 spells CASSPLRGGNTIYF. The CDR3 coding sequence is TGTGCCAGCAGCCCCCTGAGGGGGGGAAACACCATATATTTT. The V call is TRBV9, the J call TRBJ1-3; the D gene is possibly TRBD1 (6 bases). This CDR3 has 14 residues. Trimming pared 4 bases from V and 4 bases from J, leaving 12 bases between. The germline gives CDR1 SGDLS, CDR2 YYNGEE.